The present entry profiles one T cell receptor beta chain with its context. As yet, its antigen is unknown. The CDR3 loop spans 14 amino acids. V dropped 3 bases and J dropped 3; count of bases not matched to a gene: 2. Germline-derived CDR1 and CDR2 are MNHNS and SASEGT. Samples from alopecia areata patients were lesional scalp punch biopsies and peripheral blood. PBMCs yielded sorted CD4+ and CD8+ T cells. cDNA prepared by RNA extraction and subsequent reverse transcription served as the template for sequencing. Sequenced by immunoSEQ multiplex PCR; TCRdb stores in-frame clones only, minus some. The table lists about 150,000 clones, around 58% of them singletons. This entry comes from a study of CD8+ T cells in alopecia areata. Study background: People stayed on tofacitinib for 6 to 18 months, then stopped the drug for 6 months. The study's findings and limits: Among patients, TCR sharing was less clear than in mice, a difference possibly due in part to HLA diversity in the patient population.

The sequenced sample was CD4+ T cells sorted from blood, obtained at week 0. This clonotype was sampled from a human donor with alopecia areata. The chain is built from TRBV6-1 and TRBJ1-1; 9 positions match TRBD1. The CDR3 here is CASSDGTGYTEAFF. For the CDR3, the DNA is TGTGCCAGCAGTGACGGGACAGGGTACACTGAAGCTTTCTTT.